Shown below are 19 T cell receptor beta chains from a single sample sequenced in a study of beta chain features in type 1 diabetes. Overall study findings and caveats: Type 1 diabetes patients had moderately but significantly shorter TCRB CDR3s in all four CD4+ subsets.

Their cognate antigens are unknown. Every bit of the isolated RNA underwent reverse transcription, so sequencing read expressed TCRB transcripts. Sequenced by immunoSEQ multiplex PCR; TCRdb stores in-frame clones only, minus some. The data contain 640,000 or so clones, more than 12% of them singletons. Input material: naive CD4+ T cells from blood. Receptors were obtained from a man aged 18 to 29 with type 1 diabetes.

The chain recombines TRBV7-3 with TRBJ2-1, with 8 nucleotides matching TRBD1. CDR1 and CDR2 from the germline V gene are SGHTA and FQGTGA. The CDR3 is 16 amino acids. V was pared by 0 bases and J by 5 bases, with 6 bases of the junction left unmatched. The CDR3 DNA is TGTGCCAGCAGCTTAACCCGACAGGGGACAAACAATGAGCAGTTCTTC. Protein sequence: CASSLTRQGTNNEQFF.

This clone was detected a few times. This chain joins TRBV11-1 and TRBJ2-4; D uncertain. Trimming cost V 1 base and J 0 bases, with 13 bases left between them. Per germline, CDR1 SGHAT and CDR2 FQDESV (reference sequence). This CDR3 comprises 17 residues. The chain's CDR3 is CASSLGSRSLAKNIQYF. CDR3 sequence (DNA): TGTGCCAGCAGCTTAGGTTCTCGGTCTTTAGCCAAAAACATTCAGTACTTC.

The chain is built from TRBV7-2 and TRBJ2-5; D not certain. CDR1 is SGHTA and CDR2 is FQGNSA in the germline V gene. The CDR3 runs 14 residues. Trimming took off 1 base at V and 1 base at J, with 7 bases between the two ends. The CDR3 DNA follows: TGTGCCAGCAGCTTAGTAATCCCCCAAGAGACCCAGTACTTC. Encoded protein: CASSLVIPQETQYF.

The V and J genes are TRBV5-1 and TRBJ1-1, with D maybe TRBD1 (5 bases). This CDR3 spans 15 amino acids. V was shortened by 4 bases and J by 1 base, with 14 bases between the two germline ends. The germline V gene encodes CDR1 SGHRS and CDR2 YFSETQ. CDR3 sequence: CASSPEDNSNTEAFF. DNA for the CDR3: TGCGCCAGCAGCCCAGAGGACAATTCGAACACTGAAGCTTTCTTT. The complete variable domain, with remaining parts taken from reference TRBV5-1 and TRBJ1-1, reads KAGVTQTPRYLIKTRGQQVTLSCSPISGHRSVSWYQQTPGQGLQFLFEYFSETQRNKGNFPGRFSGRQFSNSRSEMNVSTLELGDSALYLCASSPEDNSNTEAFFGQGTRLTVV.

This clone was counted a few times. The V and J genes are TRBV5-8 and TRBJ1-3, with D unresolved. CDR1 is SGHTS, CDR2 YDEGEE, per germline. The CDR3 spans 14 residues. V was pared by 7 bases and J by 4 bases, with 15 bases between. This CDR3 reads CASATYLSGNTIYF. The CDR3 DNA follows: TGTGCCAGCGCCACGTACCTTTCAGGAAACACCATATATTTT. Based on the CDR3 plus reference TRBV5-8 and TRBJ1-3, the full variable domain is EAGVTQSPTHLIKTRGQQATLRCSPISGHTSVYWYQQALGLGLQFLLWYDEGEERNRGNFPPRFSGRQFPNYSSELNVNALELEDSALYLCASATYLSGNTIYFGEGSWLTVV.

With respect to this clone: This sample also contains other DNA sequences that code for the same CDR3. This chain uses TRBV5-1 with TRBJ1-1; D unclear. The CDR3 has 13 amino acids. V shed 0 bases and J shed 5 bases, with 8 bases lying between them. Germline V CDR1 and CDR2: SGHRS, YFSETQ. CDR3 region: CASSLEGRTEAFF. CDR3 coding DNA: TGCGCCAGCAGCTTGGAGGGTAGAACTGAAGCTTTCTTT.

This chain uses TRBV7-3 with TRBJ2-2, with 7 bases fitting TRBD1. The germline V gene has CDR1 SGHTA and CDR2 FQGTGA. Trimming at V came to 5 bases and at J to 8 bases, leaving 8 bases not matched to a gene. CDR3 length equals 14 residues. The CDR3 DNA reads TGTGCCAGCAGCCCCGGACAGGTGATGGGGGAGCTGTTTTTT. It codes for CASSPGQVMGELFF.

A few counts support this clone. V gene TRBV10-1 combines with J gene TRBJ2-5, with 10 bases lining up with TRBD1. CDR3 length: 13 residues. J lost 4 bases, V lost 5 bases, and 1 base had no gene match. Germline lookup yields CDR1 WNHNN and CDR2 SYGVQD (reference sequence). DNA for the CDR3: TGCGCCAGCAGTCGGGACAGGGGAGAGACCCAGTACTTC. It codes for CASSRDRGETQYF.

V gene TRBV27 combines with J gene TRBJ1-3; tentatively, D is TRBD1 (5 bases). This CDR3 has 15 amino acids. V lost 5 bases, J lost 3 bases, and 14 bases lay in between. The V gene's germline CDR1 is MNHEY and CDR2 SMNVEV (reference sequence). CDR3 nucleotides: TGTGCCAGCAGTCCCAATCGGGACGGTGGAAACACCATATATTTT. It is translated as CASSPNRDGGNTIYF.

V is TRBV9 and J is TRBJ2-3; TRBD2 matches at 8 bases. The V and J ends lost 4 bases and 4 bases, in that order; junction bases with no gene match: 17. The CDR3 is 18 amino acids. The V gene's germline CDR1 is SGDLS and CDR2 YYNGEE. The DNA of the CDR3 is TGTGCCAGCAGCAGCCCGGGAGGGGCACCCTCCTCCGCAGATACGCAGTATTTT. Protein sequence: CASSSPGGAPSSADTQYF.

The chain carries TRBV4-2 and TRBJ2-5; no clear D gene. The germline V and J ends were trimmed by 1 base and 3 bases, with 12 bases remaining between them. From germline, CDR1 is LGHNA and CDR2 YNFKEQ. The CDR3 runs to 15 residues. The CDR3 here is CASSQGSGPEETQYF. For the CDR3, the DNA is TGTGCCAGCAGCCAAGGATCGGGCCCTGAAGAGACCCAGTACTTC.

This chain links TRBV27 with TRBJ2-7; D remains unclear. The germline gives CDR1 MNHEY, CDR2 SMNVEV (reference sequence). V was pared by 3 bases and J by 4 bases, with 16 bases between. This CDR3 has 15 amino acids. In DNA, the CDR3 is TGTGCCAGCAGTTTCGAGATAGCCCCCCGGTACGAGCAGTACTTC. It yields the protein CASSFEIAPRYEQYF.

This clone was observed a handful of times. The chain is built from TRBV9 and TRBJ2-1; D unclear. V was cut by 0 bases and J by 5 bases, with 12 bases left in between. Germline loops: CDR1 SGDLS, CDR2 YYNGEE. The CDR3 spans 15 residues. The CDR3: CASSVAVRADNEQFF. CDR3 nucleotides: TGTGCCAGCAGCGTAGCCGTTCGGGCGGACAATGAGCAGTTCTTC.

This clone was recorded a few times. The chain uses TRBV2 and TRBJ2-7, with 10 nucleotides matching TRBD1. Germline CDR1 reads SNHLY; CDR2 reads FYNNEI. The CDR3 covers 15 residues. V was clipped by 1 base and J by 2 bases; unmatched bases: 2. CDR3: CASSEEGTGAYEQYF. The CDR3 nucleotides read TGTGCCAGCAGTGAAGAGGGGACAGGGGCCTACGAGCAGTACTTC.

In its sample, this clone was seen a few times. Here the CDR3 DNA reads TGTGCCAGCAGCCCCCTTATAGGGGACTTGGAGACCCAGTACTTC. This codes for CASSPLIGDLETQYF. The gene calls are TRBV4-2 and TRBJ2-5; D may be TRBD2 (6 bases). This CDR3 is built from 15 residues. Trimming removed 4 bases at V and 5 bases at J, with 17 bases between. Germline values: CDR1 LGHNA, CDR2 YNFKEQ.

This clone came up a few times. The chain combines TRBV10-2 with TRBJ2-5, with D perhaps matching TRBD2 (5 bases). The ends were cut back, 4 bases at V and 0 bases at J, with 12 bases in the middle. Per the germline V gene, CDR1 is WSHSY and CDR2 is SAAADI. The CDR3 consists of 15 residues. The CDR3: CASSGLLAHQETQYF. The CDR3 DNA sequence: TGCGCCAGCAGTGGATTGCTAGCCCACCAAGAGACCCAGTACTTC.

The chain employs TRBV30 and TRBJ1-5, with 7 bases fitting TRBD1. CDR3 size: 14 residues. V gave up 2 bases and J gave up 4 bases; unmatched junction bases: 5. In germline, CDR1 is GTSNPN, CDR2 SVGIG (reference sequence). The CDR3 sequence is CAWSRTGINQPQHF. CDR3 sequence (DNA): TGTGCCTGGAGTAGGACAGGAATAAATCAGCCCCAGCATTTT.

The chain joins TRBV28 to TRBJ1-2; 9 nucleotides match TRBD1. This CDR3 contains 14 residues. CDR1 is MDHEN and CDR2 is SYDVKM in the germline V gene. With V trimmed by 6 bases and J by 6 bases, 8 bases remained unmatched. The CDR3 nucleotides read TGTGCCAGCAGGACCGGGACAGGGTATGATGGCTACACCTTC. It encodes CASRTGTGYDGYTF.

This chain uses TRBV25-1 with TRBJ2-1; D is uncertain. V shed 6 bases and J shed 0 bases, with 9 bases lying between them. The CDR3 loop spans 14 amino acids. Germline-derived CDR1 and CDR2 are MGHDK and SYGVNS. The CDR3 spells CASRVSGSYNEQFF. The DNA for the CDR3 is TGTGCCAGCAGGGTGTCAGGCTCCTACAATGAGCAGTTCTTC. Full variable domain (remainder filled in from reference TRBV25-1 and TRBJ2-1): EADIYQTPRYLVIGTGKKITLECSQTMGHDKMYWYQQDPGMELHLIHYSYGVNSTEKGDLSSESTVSRIRTEHFPLTLESARPSHTSQYLCASRVSGSYNEQFFGPGTRLTVL.